This TCR beta chain was sequenced for a study of T cell responses to AZD1222 COVID-19 vaccine. Regarding the study as a whole: In a largely white British group with more females than males, clonal diversity was possibly underestimated. Just a handful of AZD1222 recipients were seropositive at baseline. Dominant at 160-218 and 743-854, vaccine-associated CD4 TCRs also spanned spike. Receipt of two AZD1222 doses was followed by a rise in Spike-specific TCR breadth and depth.

Produced via immunoSEQ multiplex PCR; TCRdb's table is partial and in-frame only. There are about 170,000 clones in the sample; roughly 92% occur only once, and around 1.7% lies in the top ten. Worth noting for this clone: The antigen is undetermined.

Germline CDR1 is LNHDA and CDR2 is SQIVND (reference sequence). V lost 7 bases and J 0 bases, leaving 9 bases between the germline ends. The CDR3 has 13 amino acids. The input for sequencing was peripheral blood, taken on day 0 of AZD1222 vaccination. This receptor was obtained from an adult in good health. The chain has TRBV19 and TRBJ1-1; D remains ambiguous. CDR3 loop: CASKSGVNTEAFF. The CDR3 DNA is TGTGCCAGTAAATCCGGGGTGAACACTGAAGCTTTCTTT.